Sequencing of this T cell receptor beta chain was carried out in a study of neurological immune-mediated disorders. As for the cDNA, it was generated by 5'RACE with 10-nucleotide random UMIs. Each CDR3 protein is one row after TCRdb ran MiXCR on the 5' RACE reads. This repertoire shows some 30,000 distinct CDR3 sequences, roughly 15% found once; its top ten account for roughly 27%. This clonotype was recorded at least ten times. There are 16 residues in the CDR3. The V gene end was trimmed by 6 bases and the J gene end by 2 bases; junction bases not matched to a gene: 9. The unsorted libraries originated from 2 million PBMCs that had been stored at -80 C.

The J gene is TRBJ2-2, the V gene TRBV12-3 or TRBV12-4; 7 bases agree with TRBD1. This clonotype was obtained from a man aged 65 to 85 in good health. The specimen sequenced was PBMCs. Here the CDR3 DNA reads TGTGCCAGCAGCCCGTATACAGGGGCCAACACCGGGGAGCTGTTTTTT. Its translation: CASSPYTGANTGELFF.